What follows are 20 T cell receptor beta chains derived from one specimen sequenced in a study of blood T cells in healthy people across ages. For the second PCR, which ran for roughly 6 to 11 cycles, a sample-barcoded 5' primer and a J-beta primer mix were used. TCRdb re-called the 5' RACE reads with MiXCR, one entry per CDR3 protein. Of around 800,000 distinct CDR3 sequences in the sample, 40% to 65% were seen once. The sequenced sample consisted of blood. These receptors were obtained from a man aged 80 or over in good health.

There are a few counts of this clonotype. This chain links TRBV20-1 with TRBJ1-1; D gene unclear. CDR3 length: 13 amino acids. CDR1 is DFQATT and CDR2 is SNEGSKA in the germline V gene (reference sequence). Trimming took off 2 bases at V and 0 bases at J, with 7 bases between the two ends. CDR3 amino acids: CSARSHLNTEAFF. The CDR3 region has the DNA TGCAGTGCTAGATCACATCTGAACACTGAAGCTTTCTTT.

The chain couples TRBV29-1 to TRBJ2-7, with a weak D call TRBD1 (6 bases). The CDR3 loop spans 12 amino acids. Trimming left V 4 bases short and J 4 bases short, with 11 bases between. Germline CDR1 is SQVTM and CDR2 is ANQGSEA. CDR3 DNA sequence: TGCAGCGTTGTTTCAGGGGTATACGAGCAGTACTTC. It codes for CSVVSGVYEQYF.

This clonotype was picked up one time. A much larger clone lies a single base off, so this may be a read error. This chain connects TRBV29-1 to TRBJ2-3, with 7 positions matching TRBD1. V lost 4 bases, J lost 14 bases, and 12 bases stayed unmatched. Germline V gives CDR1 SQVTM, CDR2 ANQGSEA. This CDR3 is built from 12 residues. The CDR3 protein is CSVVGGDRYAYF. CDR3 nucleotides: TGCAGCGTTGTAGGTGGGGACAGATACGCGTATTTT.

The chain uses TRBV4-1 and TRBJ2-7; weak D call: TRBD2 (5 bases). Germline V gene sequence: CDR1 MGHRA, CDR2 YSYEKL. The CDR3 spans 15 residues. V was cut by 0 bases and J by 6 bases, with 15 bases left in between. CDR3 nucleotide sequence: TGCGCCAGCAGCCAAGAAAGTGGGAGTAGGAGCGAGCAGTACTTC. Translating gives CASSQESGSRSEQYF.

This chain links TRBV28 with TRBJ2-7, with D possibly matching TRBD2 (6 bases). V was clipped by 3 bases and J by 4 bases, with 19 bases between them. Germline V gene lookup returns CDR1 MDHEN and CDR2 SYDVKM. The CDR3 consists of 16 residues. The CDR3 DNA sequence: TGTGCCAGCAGTTTCCTCCGGGACGGGGGAGGTTACGAGCAGTACTTC. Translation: CASSFLRDGGGYEQYF.

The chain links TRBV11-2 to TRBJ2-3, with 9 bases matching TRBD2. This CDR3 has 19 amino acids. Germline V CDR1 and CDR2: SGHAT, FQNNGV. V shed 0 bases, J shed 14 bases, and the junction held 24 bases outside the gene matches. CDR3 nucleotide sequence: TGTGCCAGCAGCTTAGAAACAGGGCGGGAGGGCCGGTGGCACAGATACGCGTATTTT. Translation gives CASSLETGREGRWHRYAYF.

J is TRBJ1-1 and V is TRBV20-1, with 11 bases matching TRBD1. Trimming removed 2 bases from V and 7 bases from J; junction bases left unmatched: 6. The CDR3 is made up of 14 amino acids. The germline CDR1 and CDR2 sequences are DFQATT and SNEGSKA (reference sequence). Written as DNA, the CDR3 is TGCAGTGCTAGATACGGGACAGGGGGTCGTGAAGCTTTCTTT. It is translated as CSARYGTGGREAFF.

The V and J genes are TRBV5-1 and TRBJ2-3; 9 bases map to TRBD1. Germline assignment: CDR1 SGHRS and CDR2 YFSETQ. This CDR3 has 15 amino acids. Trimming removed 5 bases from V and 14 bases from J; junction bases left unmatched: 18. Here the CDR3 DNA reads TGCGCCAGCAGGAACGCCGGGACAGGGCGCGAATACGCGTATTTT. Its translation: CASRNAGTGREYAYF.

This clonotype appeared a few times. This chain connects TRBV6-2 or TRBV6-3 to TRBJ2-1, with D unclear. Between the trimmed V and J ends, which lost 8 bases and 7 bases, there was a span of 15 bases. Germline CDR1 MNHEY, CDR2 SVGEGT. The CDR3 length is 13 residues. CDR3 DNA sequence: TGTGCCAGCTCGGCTACTCAGTCAAATGAGCAGTTCTTC. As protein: CASSATQSNEQFF.

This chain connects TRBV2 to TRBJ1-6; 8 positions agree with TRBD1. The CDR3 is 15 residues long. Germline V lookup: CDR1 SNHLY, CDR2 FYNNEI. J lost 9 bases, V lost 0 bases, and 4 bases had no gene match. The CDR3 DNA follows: TGTGCCAGCAGTGAAGCGACAGGGGCGGGTTCACCCCTCCACTTT. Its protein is CASSEATGAGSPLHF.

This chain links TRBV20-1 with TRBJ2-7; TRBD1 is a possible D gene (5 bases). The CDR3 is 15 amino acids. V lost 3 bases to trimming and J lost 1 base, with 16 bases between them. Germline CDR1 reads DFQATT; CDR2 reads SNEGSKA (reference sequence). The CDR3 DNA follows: TGCAGTGCTAGGCGATCGGGCAGGGTGTCCTACGAGCAGTACTTC. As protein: CSARRSGRVSYEQYF.

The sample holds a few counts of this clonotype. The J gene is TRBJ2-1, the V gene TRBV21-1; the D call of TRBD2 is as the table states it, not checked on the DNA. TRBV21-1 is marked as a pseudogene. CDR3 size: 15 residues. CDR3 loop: CASSLLSSQYNEQFF. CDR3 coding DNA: TGTGCCAGCAGCCTGCTAAGTAGTCAATACAATGAGCAGTTCTTC.

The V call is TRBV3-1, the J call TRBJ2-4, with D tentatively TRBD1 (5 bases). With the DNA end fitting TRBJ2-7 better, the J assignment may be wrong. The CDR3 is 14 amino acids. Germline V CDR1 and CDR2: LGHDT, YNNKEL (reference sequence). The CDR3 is CASSHRTPLYEQYF. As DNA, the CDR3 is TGTGCCAGCAGCCATCGGACACCCCTCTACGAGCAGTACTTC.

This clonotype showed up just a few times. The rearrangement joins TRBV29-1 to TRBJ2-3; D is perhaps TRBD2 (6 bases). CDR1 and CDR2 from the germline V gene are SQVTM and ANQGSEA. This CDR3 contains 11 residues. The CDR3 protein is CAGGEHRYAYF. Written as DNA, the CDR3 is TGCGCCGGCGGGGAGCACAGATACGCGTATTTT.

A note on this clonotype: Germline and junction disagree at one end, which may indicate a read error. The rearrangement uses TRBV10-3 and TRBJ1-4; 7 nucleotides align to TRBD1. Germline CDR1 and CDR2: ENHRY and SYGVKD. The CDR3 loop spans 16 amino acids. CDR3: CATSPGWGQNNEKLFF. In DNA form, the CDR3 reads TGTGCCACCAGTCCCGGCTGGGGACAGAATAATGAAAAACTGTTTTTT.

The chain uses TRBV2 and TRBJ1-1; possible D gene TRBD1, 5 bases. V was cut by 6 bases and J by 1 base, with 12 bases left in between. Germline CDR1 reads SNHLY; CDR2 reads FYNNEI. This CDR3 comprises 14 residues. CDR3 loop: CASSDNRRNTEAFF. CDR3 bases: TGTGCCAGCAGCGACAACAGGCGGAACACTGAAGCTTTCTTT.

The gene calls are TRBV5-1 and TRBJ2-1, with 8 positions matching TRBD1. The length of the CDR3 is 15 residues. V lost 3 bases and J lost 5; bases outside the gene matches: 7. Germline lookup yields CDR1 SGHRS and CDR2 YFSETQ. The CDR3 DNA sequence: TGCGCCAGCAGCTACACAGGACAGGGCAACAATGAGCAGTTCTTC. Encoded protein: CASSYTGQGNNEQFF. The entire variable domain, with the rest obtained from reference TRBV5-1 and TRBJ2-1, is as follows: KAGVTQTPRYLIKTRGQQVTLSCSPISGHRSVSWYQQTPGQGLQFLFEYFSETQRNKGNFPGRFSGRQFSNSRSEMNVSTLELGDSALYLCASSYTGQGNNEQFFGPGTRLTVL.

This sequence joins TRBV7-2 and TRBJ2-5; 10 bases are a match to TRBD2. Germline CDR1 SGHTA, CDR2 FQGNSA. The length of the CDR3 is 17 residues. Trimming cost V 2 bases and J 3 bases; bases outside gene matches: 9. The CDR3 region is CASSLRGSSGGEETQYF. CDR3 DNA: TGTGCCAGCAGCTTACGAGGATCTAGCGGGGGTGAAGAGACCCAGTACTTC.

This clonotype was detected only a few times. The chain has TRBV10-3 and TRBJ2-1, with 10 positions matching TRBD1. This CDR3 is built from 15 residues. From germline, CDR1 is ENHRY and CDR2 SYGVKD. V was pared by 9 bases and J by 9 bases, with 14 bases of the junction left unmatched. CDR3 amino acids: CAIGPGTGVEGEQFF. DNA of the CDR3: TGTGCCATAGGGCCCGGGACAGGGGTCGAGGGTGAGCAGTTCTTC.

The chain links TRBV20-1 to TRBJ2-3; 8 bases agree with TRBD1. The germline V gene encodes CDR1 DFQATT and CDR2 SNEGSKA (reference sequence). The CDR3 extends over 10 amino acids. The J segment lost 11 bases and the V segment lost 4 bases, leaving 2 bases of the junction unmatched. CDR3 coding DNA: TGCAGTGCTACAACAGGGGGGCAGTATTTT. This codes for CSATTGGQYF.